This T cell receptor beta chain was sequenced for a study of T cell repertoires in cytomegalovirus infection. Background on the study: Shared public TCR beta signatures pointed to both CMV infection and a matching HLA type. Study results and caveats: Dominant in the ex vivo response were TCR beta clonotypes restricted by HLA-C and specific for CMV. The study identified carriers of CMV plus the relevant HLA from cumulative public TCR beta family frequency.

Via MiXCR, TCRdb re-called the reads, giving one row per CDR3 protein. The sample consists of under 300,000 distinct CDR3 sequences, 20% to 25% of them appearing once. Concerning this clonotype itself: Antigen unknown.

Germline lookup yields CDR1 SEHNR and CDR2 FQNEAQ (reference sequence). V dropped 5 bases and J dropped 6 bases, with 13 bases sitting between them. CDR3 size: 13 residues. The source is a human donor in good health (CMV status not recorded). Some clones in this sample may be carry-over from other donors' samples. Sequenced here: cultured PBMCs, sampled from culture after CMV antigen stimulation. This chain uses TRBV7-9 with TRBJ1-1, with D maybe TRBD1 (6 bases). CDR3 amino acids: CASSATGNPEAFF. Written as DNA, the CDR3 is TGTGCCAGCAGCGCCACAGGGAATCCTGAAGCTTTCTTT.